This TCR beta chain derives from a study of cytomegalovirus exposure and HLA in healthy donors. A multiplex PCR was run with 60 Vbeta primers and 13 Jbeta primers. Sequencing was performed with immunoSEQ multiplex PCR; in TCRdb, only in-frame clones are kept and a portion is missing. The sample records about 160,000 clones, 65% to 85% being singletons. A word on this clone: Its specificity is not known.

Looked up from germline, CDR1 is SGHRS and CDR2 is YFSETQ. V shed 4 bases, J shed 5 bases, and the junction held 1 base outside the gene matches. The CDR3 consists of 12 residues. Study outcomes and limitations: Indistinguishable V segments such as TRBV6-2 and TRBV6-3 were excluded. The availability of immune exposure information extended only to CMV serostatus. It was shown in a later analysis that HLA-associated TCR beta chains were more clonally expanded than other, equally common chains. Cytomegalovirus status was reportedly diagnosed by the classifier with high sensitivity and specificity.

This clonotype originated in a male donor in good health and CMV-seronegative. Sample: PBMCs. V is TRBV5-1 and J is TRBJ2-3, with 7 nucleotides matching TRBD2. CDR3 sequence reads: CASSGGVDTQYF. The CDR3 DNA reads as TGCGCCAGCAGCGGGGGGGTAGATACGCAGTATTTT.